This passage covers 5 T cell receptor beta chains from one sample sequenced in a study of T cells in localized non-small cell lung cancer. Sequencing used immunoSEQ multiplex PCR; TCRdb keeps in-frame clones, though not all of them. The data contain some 140,000 clones, around 92% of them singletons. Sequencing was performed on peripheral blood, taken before any cancer treatment. These TCRs come from a female donor over 55 with stage I lung adenocarcinoma.

V usage is TRBV5-1 and J usage is TRBJ2-2, with 10 bases that match TRBD1. The V gene's germline CDR1 is SGHRS and CDR2 YFSETQ. The V segment lost 1 base and the J segment 6 bases; nucleotides outside the gene matches: 3. There are 15 residues in the CDR3. The CDR3 nucleotides are TGCGCCAGCAGCTTGAGGACAGGGGGTGCCGGGGAGCTGTTTTTT. It translates to CASSLRTGGAGELFF. The entire variable domain, with the rest obtained from reference TRBV5-1 and TRBJ2-2, is as follows: KAGVTQTPRYLIKTRGQQVTLSCSPISGHRSVSWYQQTPGQGLQFLFEYFSETQRNKGNFPGRFSGRQFSNSRSEMNVSTLELGDSALYLCASSLRTGGAGELFFGEGSRLTVL.

The CDR3 is CASSDQSYNEQFF. In DNA form, the CDR3 reads TGTGCCAGCAGTGACCAATCTTACAATGAGCAGTTCTTC. The rearrangement uses TRBV2 and TRBJ2-1; no firm D call. V lost 3 bases and J 4 bases, leaving 7 bases between the germline ends. The CDR3 runs 13 residues. CDR1 is SNHLY, CDR2 FYNNEI, per germline.

V is TRBV5-4 and J is TRBJ1-1, with D possibly being TRBD1 (6 bases). The CDR3 contains 14 residues. The germline gives CDR1 SGHNT, CDR2 YYREEE (reference sequence). Trimming stripped 2 bases from V and 0 bases from J, with 8 bases between. The CDR3 sequence is CASSLQGVNTEAFF. CDR3 in DNA: TGTGCCAGCAGCTTACAGGGAGTGAACACTGAAGCTTTCTTT.

V gene TRBV6-1 combines with J gene TRBJ2-5; D is undetermined. Trimming pared 0 bases from V and 7 bases from J, leaving 9 bases between. CDR1 MNHNS and CDR2 SASEGT come from the germline V gene. This CDR3 comprises 13 residues. CDR3 in amino acids: CASSEARFGTQYF. CDR3 nucleotides: TGTGCCAGCAGTGAAGCCCGATTCGGGACCCAGTACTTC.

The V call is TRBV5-4, the J call TRBJ2-5; 7 positions agree with TRBD2. The CDR3 contains 13 residues. V shed 9 bases and J 2 bases; nucleotides not matched to a gene: 7. Germline loops: CDR1 SGHNT, CDR2 YYREEE (reference sequence). The CDR3 DNA sequence: TGTGCCACGACTAGCCGGGGTCAAGAGACCCAGTACTTC. Encoded protein: CATTSRGQETQYF.